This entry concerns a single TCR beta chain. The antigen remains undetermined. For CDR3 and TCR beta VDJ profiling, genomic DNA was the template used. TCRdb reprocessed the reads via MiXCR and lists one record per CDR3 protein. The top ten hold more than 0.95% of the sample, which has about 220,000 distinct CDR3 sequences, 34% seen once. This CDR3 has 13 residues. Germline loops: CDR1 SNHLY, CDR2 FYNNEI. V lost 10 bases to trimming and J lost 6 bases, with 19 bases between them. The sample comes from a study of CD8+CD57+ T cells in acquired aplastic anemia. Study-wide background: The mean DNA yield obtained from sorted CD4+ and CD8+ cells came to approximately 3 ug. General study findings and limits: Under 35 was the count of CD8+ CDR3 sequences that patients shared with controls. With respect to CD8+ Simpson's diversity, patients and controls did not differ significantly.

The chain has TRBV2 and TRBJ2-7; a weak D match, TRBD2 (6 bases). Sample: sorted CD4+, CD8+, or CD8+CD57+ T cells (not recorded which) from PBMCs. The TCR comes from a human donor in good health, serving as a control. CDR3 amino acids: CATAGPSGAEQYF. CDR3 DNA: TGTGCCACGGCGGGACCCAGCGGCGCCGAGCAGTACTTC.